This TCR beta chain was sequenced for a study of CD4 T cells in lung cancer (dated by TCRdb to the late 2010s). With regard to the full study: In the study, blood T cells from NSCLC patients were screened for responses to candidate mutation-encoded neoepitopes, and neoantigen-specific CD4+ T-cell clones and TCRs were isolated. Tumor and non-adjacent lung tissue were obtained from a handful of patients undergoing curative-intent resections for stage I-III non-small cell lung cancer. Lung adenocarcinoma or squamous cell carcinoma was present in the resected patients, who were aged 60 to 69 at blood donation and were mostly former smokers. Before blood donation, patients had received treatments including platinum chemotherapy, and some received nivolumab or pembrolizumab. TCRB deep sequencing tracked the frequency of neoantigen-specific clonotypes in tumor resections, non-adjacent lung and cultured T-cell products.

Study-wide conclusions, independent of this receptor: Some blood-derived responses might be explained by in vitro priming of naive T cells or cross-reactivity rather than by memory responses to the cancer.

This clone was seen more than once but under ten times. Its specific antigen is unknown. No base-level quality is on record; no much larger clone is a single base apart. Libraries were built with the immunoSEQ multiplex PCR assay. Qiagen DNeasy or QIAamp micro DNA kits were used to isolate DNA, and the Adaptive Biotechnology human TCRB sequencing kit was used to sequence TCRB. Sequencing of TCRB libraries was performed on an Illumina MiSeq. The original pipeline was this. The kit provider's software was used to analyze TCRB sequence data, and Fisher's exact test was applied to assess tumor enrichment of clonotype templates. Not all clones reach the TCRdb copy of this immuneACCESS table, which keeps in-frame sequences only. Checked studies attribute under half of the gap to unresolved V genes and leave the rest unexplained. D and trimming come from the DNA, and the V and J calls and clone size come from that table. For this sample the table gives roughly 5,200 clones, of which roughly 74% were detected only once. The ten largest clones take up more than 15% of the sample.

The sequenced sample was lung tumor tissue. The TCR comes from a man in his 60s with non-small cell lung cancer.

The bases read TGTGCCAGCAGCCTCCTCCCCGGGACAGGGGACTACGAGCAGTACTTC. The resulting protein is CASSLLPGTGDYEQYF. Recombination connected TRBV5-5 to TRBJ2-7; the junction holds 10 bases that match TRBD1. CDR3 length: 16 amino acids, cysteine to phenylalanine. The CDR3 DNA has 48 bases and is translated from base 1. From the germline V gene (reference sequence), CDR1 is SGHKS and CDR2 is YYEKEE. The V end gives up 4 bases and the J end 3 bases, leaving 10 bases in the junction not matched to a gene.